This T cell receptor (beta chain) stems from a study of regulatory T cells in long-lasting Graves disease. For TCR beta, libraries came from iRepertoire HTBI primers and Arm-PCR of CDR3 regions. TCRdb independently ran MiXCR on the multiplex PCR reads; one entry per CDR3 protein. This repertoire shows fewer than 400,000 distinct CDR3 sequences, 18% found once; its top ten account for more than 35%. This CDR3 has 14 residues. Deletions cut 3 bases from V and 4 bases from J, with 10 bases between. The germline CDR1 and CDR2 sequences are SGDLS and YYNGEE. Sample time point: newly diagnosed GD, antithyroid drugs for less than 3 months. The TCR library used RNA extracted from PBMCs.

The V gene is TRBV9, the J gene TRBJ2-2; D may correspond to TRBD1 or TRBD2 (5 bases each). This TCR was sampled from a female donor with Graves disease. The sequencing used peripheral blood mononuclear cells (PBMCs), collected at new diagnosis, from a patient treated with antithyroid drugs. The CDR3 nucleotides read TGTGCCAGCAGCGATGGGGGAGTCACCGGGGAGCTGTTTTTT. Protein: CASSDGGVTGELFF.